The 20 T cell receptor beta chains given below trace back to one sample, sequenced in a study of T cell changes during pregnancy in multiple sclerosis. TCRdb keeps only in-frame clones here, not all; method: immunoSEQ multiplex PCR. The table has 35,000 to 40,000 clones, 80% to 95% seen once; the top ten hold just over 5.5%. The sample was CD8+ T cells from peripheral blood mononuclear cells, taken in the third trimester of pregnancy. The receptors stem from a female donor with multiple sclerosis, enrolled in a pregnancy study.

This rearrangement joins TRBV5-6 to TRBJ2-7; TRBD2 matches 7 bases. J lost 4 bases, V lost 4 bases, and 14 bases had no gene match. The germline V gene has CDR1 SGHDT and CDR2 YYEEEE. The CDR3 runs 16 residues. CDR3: CASSHSSAGVLYEQYF. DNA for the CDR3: TGTGCCAGCAGCCACTCTTCGGCGGGAGTACTTTACGAGCAGTACTTC.

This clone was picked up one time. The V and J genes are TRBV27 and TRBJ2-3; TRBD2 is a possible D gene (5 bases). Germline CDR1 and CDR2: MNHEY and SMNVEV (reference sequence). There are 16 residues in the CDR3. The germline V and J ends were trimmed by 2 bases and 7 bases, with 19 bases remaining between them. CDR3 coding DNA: TGTGCCAGCAGTTTAGATTCCCGACTACTCGTGCATACGCAGTATTTT. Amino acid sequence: CASSLDSRLLVHTQYF.

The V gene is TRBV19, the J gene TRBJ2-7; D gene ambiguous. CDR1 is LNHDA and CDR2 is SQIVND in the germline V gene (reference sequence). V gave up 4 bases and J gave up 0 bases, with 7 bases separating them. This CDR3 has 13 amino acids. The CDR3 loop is CASSSPVSYEQYF. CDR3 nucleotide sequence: TGTGCCAGTAGTAGCCCGGTCTCCTACGAGCAGTACTTC. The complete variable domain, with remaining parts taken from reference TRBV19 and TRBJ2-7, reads DGGITQSPKYLFRKEGQNVTLSCEQNLNHDAMYWYRQDPGQGLRLIYYSQIVNDFQKGDIAEGYSVSREKKESFPLTVTSAQKNPTAFYLCASSSPVSYEQYFGPGTRLTVT.

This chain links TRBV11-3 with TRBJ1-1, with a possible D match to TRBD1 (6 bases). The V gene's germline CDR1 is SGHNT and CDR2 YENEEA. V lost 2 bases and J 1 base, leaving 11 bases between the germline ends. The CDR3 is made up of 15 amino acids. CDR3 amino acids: CASSLKGVENTEAFF. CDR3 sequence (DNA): TGTGCCAGCAGCTTAAAGGGGGTGGAGAACACTGAAGCTTTCTTT.

CDR3 nucleotides: TGTGCCAGCAGCCAAGAGGAGGGGAGCTCCTACGAGCAGTACTTC. Its translation is CASSQEEGSSYEQYF. The chain has TRBV7-2 and TRBJ2-7; tentatively, D is TRBD2 (6 bases). The CDR3 is 15 residues long. Trimming took 5 bases from V and 0 from J, leaving 14 bases between them. CDR1 is SGHTA, CDR2 FQGNSA, per germline. The full variable domain, its missing parts supplied by reference TRBV7-2 and TRBJ2-7, is GAGVSQSPSNKVTEKGKDVELRCDPISGHTALYWYRQSLGQGLEFLIYFQGNSAPDKSGLPSDRFSAERTGGSVSTLTIQRTQQEDSAVYLCASSQEEGSSYEQYFGPGTRLTVT.

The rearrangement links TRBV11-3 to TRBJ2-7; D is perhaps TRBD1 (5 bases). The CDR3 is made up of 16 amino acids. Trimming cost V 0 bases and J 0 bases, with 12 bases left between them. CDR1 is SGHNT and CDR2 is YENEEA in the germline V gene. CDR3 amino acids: CASSLDEWTNSYEQYF. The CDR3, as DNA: TGTGCCAGCAGCTTAGATGAGTGGACAAACTCCTACGAGCAGTACTTC.

In DNA, the CDR3 is TGTGCCAGCAGTGAAGGGGTAACTAGAGAGTCCTACGAGCAGTACTTC. Its protein product is CASSEGVTRESYEQYF. The chain has TRBV6-1 and TRBJ2-7, with D perhaps matching TRBD2 (5 bases). V lost 1 base, J lost 1 base, and 14 bases lay in between. Germline CDR1 is MNHNS and CDR2 is SASEGT. This CDR3 is 16 amino acids long.

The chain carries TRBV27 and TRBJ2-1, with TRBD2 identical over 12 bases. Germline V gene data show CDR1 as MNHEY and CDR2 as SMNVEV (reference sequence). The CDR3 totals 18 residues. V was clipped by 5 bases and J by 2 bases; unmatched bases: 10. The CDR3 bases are TGTGCCAGCAGTCGACACCCGACTAGCGGGGGAACCTACAATGAGCAGTTCTTC. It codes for CASSRHPTSGGTYNEQFF.

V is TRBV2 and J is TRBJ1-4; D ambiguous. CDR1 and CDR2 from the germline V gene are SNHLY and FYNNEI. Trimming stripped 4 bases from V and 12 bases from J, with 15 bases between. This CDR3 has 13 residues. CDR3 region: CASSGVAQRELFF. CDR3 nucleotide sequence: TGTGCCAGCAGTGGGGTGGCTCAGCGGGAACTGTTTTTT.

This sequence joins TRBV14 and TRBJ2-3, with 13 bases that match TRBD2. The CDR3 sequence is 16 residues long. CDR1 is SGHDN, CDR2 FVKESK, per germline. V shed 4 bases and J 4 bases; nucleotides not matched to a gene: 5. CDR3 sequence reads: CASSPTSGRAPDTQYF. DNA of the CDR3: TGTGCCAGCAGCCCCACTAGCGGGAGGGCCCCAGATACGCAGTATTTT.

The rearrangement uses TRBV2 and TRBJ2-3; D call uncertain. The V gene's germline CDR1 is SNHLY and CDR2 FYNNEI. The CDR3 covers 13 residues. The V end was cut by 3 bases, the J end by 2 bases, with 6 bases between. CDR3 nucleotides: TGTGCCAGCAGTGAGTCCGTCACAGATACGCAGTATTTT. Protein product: CASSESVTDTQYF. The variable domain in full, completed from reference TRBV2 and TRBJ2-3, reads EPEVTQTPSHQVTQMGQEVILRCVPISNHLYFYWYRQILGQKVEFLVSFYNNEISEKSEIFDDQFSVERPDGSNFTLKIRSTKLEDSAMYFCASSESVTDTQYFGPGTRLTVL.

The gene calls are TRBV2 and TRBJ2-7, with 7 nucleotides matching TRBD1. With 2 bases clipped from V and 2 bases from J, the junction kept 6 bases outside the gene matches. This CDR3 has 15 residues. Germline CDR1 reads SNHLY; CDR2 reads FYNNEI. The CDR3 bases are TGTGCCAGCAGTGAACGGGACAGCCTAGCCTACGAGCAGTACTTC. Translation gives CASSERDSLAYEQYF.

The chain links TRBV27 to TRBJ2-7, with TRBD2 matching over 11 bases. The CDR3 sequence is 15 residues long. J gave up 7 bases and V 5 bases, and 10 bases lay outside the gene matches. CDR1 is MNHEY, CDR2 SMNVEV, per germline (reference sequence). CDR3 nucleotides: TGTGCCAGCAGTCCGCGACTAGCGGGACCCGGGGAGCAGTACTTC. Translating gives CASSPRLAGPGEQYF.

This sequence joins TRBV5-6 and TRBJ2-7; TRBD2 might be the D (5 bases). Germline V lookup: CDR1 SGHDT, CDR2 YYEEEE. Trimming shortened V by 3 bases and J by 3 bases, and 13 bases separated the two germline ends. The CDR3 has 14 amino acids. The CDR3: CASSSVHSGYEQYF. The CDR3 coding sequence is TGTGCCAGCAGCTCGGTCCACAGCGGCTACGAGCAGTACTTC.

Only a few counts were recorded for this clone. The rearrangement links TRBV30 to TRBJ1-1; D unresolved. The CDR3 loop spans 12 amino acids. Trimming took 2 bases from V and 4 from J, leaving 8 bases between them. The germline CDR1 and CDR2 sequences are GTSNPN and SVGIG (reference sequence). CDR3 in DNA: TGTGCCTGGAGTATCCTCGGCACTGAAGCTTTCTTT. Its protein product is CAWSILGTEAFF.

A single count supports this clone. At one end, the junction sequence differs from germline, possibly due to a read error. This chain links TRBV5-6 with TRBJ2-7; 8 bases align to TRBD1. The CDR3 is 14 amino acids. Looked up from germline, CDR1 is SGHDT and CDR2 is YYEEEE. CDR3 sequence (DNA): TGTGCCAGCAGCTTGGGGACAGGGATCCCTCTCCATTCGTTC. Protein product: CASSLGTGIPLHSF.

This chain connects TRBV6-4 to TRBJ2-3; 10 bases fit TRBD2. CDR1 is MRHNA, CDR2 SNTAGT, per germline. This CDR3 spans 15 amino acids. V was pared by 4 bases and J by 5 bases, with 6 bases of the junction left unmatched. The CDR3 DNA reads TGTGCCAGCAGTGTTCTAGCGGGAGTTGGAGATACGCAGTATTTT. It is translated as CASSVLAGVGDTQYF.

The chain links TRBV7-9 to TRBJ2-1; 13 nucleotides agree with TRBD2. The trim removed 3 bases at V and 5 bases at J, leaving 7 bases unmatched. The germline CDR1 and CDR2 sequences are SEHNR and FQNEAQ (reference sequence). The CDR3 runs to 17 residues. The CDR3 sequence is CASSLPRTSGSHNEQFF. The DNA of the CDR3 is TGTGCCAGCAGCTTGCCCCGGACTAGCGGGAGCCACAATGAGCAGTTCTTC.

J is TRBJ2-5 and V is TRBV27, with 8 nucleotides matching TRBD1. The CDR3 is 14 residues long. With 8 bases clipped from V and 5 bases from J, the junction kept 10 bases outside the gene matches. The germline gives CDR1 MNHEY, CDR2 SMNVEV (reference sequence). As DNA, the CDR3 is TGTGCCAGCGGGGACAGGATGCTTCCCGAGACCCAGTACTTC. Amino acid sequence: CASGDRMLPETQYF.

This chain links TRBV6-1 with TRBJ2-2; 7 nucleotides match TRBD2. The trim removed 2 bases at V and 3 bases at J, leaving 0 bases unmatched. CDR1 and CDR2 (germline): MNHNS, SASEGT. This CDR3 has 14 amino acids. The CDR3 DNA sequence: TGTGCCAGCAGTGAACTAGCGGACACCGGGGAGCTGTTTTTT. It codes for CASSELADTGELFF.